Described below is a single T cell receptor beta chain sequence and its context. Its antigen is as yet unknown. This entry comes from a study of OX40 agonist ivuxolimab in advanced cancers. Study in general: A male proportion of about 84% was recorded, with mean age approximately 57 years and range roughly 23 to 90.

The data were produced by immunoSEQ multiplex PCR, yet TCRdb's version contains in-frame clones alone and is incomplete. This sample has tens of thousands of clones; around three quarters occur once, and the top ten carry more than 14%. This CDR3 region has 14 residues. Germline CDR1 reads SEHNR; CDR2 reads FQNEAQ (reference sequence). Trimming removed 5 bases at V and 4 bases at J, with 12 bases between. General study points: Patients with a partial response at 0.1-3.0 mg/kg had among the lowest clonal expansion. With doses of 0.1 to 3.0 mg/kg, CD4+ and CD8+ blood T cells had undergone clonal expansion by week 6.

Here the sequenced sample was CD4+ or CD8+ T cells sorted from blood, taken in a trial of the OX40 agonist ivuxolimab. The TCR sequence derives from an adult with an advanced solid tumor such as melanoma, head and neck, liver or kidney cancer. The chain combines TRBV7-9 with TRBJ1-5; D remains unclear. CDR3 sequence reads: CASSLDLGNQPQHF. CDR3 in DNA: TGTGCCAGCAGCCTAGACTTAGGGAATCAGCCCCAGCATTTT.